This T cell receptor (beta chain) stems from a study of CXCR3-negative and CXCR3-positive naive CD8 T cells. Carrying UMI labels, the TRB cDNA libraries were prepared through 5' RACE. TCRdb re-called the 5' RACE reads; every CDR3 protein appears as one record, without DNA. The listing records just over 40,000 distinct CDR3 sequences. The CDR3 length is 18 residues. The J gene is TRBJ2-6, the V gene TRBV21-1; TCRdb indicates TRBD1, and absent DNA this call remains unverified. TRBV21-1 is a recognized pseudogene. This receptor was identified in a human donor in good health. Some clones in this sample may be carry-over from other donors' samples. Sequencing was performed on naive CXCR3- CD8+ T cells from blood. Subset indicated: CD45RO-CCR7+CD27+CD95- naive CD8+ T cells lacking CXCR3 (TNR3-). This chain's CDR3 is CASSDSGTAVSGANVLTF.